The clone carrying this T cell receptor (beta chain) was observed a few times. The V gene lost 3 bases and the J gene lost 1 base, with 3 bases spanning the gap. The germline V gene encodes CDR1 SGHTA and CDR2 FQGNSA. CDR3 size: 12 residues. The sample originates from a study of blood T cells in healthy people across ages. Looking at the study overall: Every two T cells gave about one barcoded beta molecule via template switching.

Alongside a J-beta primer mix, a sample-barcoded 5' primer served in a second PCR lasting roughly 6 to 11 cycles. TCRdb independently ran MiXCR on the 5' RACE reads; one entry per CDR3 protein. The sample contains hundreds of thousands of distinct CDR3 sequences, around half of which appear only once. Sequencing was performed on blood. This receptor was identified in a man at least 80 years old in good health. V and J are TRBV7-2 and TRBJ1-1, with no clear D. The CDR3: CASSFPNTEAFF. The CDR3 bases are TGTGCCAGCAGCTTCCCGAACACTGAAGCTTTCTTT.